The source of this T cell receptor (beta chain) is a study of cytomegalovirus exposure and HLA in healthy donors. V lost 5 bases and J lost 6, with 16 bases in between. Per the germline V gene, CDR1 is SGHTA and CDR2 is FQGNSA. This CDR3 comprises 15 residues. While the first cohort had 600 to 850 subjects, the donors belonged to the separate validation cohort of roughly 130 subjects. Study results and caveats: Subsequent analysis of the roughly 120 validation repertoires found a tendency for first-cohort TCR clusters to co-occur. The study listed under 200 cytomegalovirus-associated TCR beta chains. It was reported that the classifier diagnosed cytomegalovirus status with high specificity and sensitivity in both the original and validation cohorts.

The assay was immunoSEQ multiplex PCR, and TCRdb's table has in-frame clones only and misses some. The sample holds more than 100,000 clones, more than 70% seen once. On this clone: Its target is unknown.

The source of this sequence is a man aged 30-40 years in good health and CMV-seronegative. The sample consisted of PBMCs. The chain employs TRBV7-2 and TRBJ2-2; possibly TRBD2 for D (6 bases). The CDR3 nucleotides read TGTGCCAGCAGCCCGAGGGCCGGGAGTGCCGGGGAGCTGTTTTTT. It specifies CASSPRAGSAGELFF.